This is a list of T cell receptor beta chains from one sample in a study of T cell responses to AZD1222 COVID-19 vaccine. Clones were sequenced by immunoSEQ multiplex PCR, and TCRdb holds only the in-frame ones, with some missing. This sample has under 170,000 clones; under 95% occur once, and the top ten carry 3% to 4%. This specimen was peripheral blood, taken 28 days after the second AZD1222 dose. The receptors were gathered from an adult who received the AZD1222 COVID-19 vaccine. CDR3s include the opening cysteine and the closing phenylalanine or tryptophan. Each record gives: J gene, V gene, D gene, clone size, CDR3 protein, CDR3 DNA. A D gene is named only where the DNA matches it firmly. Some rows mark clone size as missing; the rest say once, few, many or name a class of expanded clone.

j_call: TRBJ1-2; v_call: TRBV15; d_call: NA; clone_size: NA; cdr3_aa: CATSSGGGNNYGYTF; cdr3_nt: TGTGCCACCAGCAGCGGGGGAGGAAATAACTATGGCTACACCTTC
j_call: TRBJ1-2; v_call: TRBV19; d_call: NA; clone_size: NA; cdr3_aa: CASSKGRMYGYTF; cdr3_nt: TGTGCCAGTAGTAAAGGCAGGATGTATGGCTACACCTTC
j_call: TRBJ2-1; v_call: TRBV14; d_call: NA; clone_size: NA; cdr3_aa: CASSQAGSLTYNEQFF; cdr3_nt: TGTGCCAGCAGCCAAGCAGGGAGTCTTACCTACAATGAGCAGTTCTTC
j_call: TRBJ1-1; v_call: TRBV5-1; d_call: NA; clone_size: NA; cdr3_aa: CASSAALAGTEAFF; cdr3_nt: TGCGCCAGCAGCGCGGCATTGGCCGGCACTGAAGCTTTCTTT
j_call: TRBJ2-1; v_call: TRBV5-1; d_call: TRBD2; clone_size: NA; cdr3_aa: CASSIRTSGKTNEQFF; cdr3_nt: TGCGCCAGCAGCATTCGAACTAGCGGGAAAACCAATGAGCAGTTCTTC
j_call: TRBJ1-1; v_call: TRBV5-1; d_call: NA; clone_size: NA; cdr3_aa: CASSPGTSEAFF; cdr3_nt: TGCGCCAGCAGTCCCGGGACGTCCGAAGCTTTCTTT
j_call: TRBJ1-4; v_call: TRBV5-1; d_call: NA; clone_size: NA; cdr3_aa: CASSFEGTNEKLFF; cdr3_nt: TGCGCCAGCAGCTTTGAAGGGACTAATGAAAAACTGTTTTTT
j_call: TRBJ2-3; v_call: TRBV12-2; d_call: NA; clone_size: NA; cdr3_aa: CASRSERERTDTQYF; cdr3_nt: TGTGCAAGTCGCTCAGAGCGGGAACGCACAGATACGCAGTATTTT
j_call: TRBJ2-7; v_call: TRBV11-2; d_call: NA; clone_size: NA; cdr3_aa: CASSSGVPSGEQYF; cdr3_nt: TGTGCCAGCAGCTCGGGCGTTCCGAGCGGAGAGCAGTACTTC
j_call: TRBJ1-6; v_call: TRBV14; d_call: NA; clone_size: NA; cdr3_aa: CASSLHGGITNSPLHF; cdr3_nt: TGTGCCAGCAGCCTCCATGGGGGGATTACTAATTCACCCCTCCACTTT
j_call: TRBJ2-7; v_call: TRBV5-6; d_call: NA; clone_size: NA; cdr3_aa: CASSQYPYEQYF; cdr3_nt: TGTGCCAGCAGCCAATATCCCTACGAGCAGTACTTC
j_call: TRBJ1-6; v_call: TRBV6-4; d_call: NA; clone_size: NA; cdr3_aa: CASSEQGSYNSPLHF; cdr3_nt: TGTGCCAGCAGTGAACAGGGATCCTATAATTCACCCCTCCACTTT
j_call: TRBJ2-2; v_call: TRBV7-9; d_call: NA; clone_size: once; cdr3_aa: CASSLGVRLNTGELFF; cdr3_nt: TGTGCCAGCAGCTTAGGGGTACGGTTGAACACCGGGGAGCTGTTTTTT
j_call: TRBJ2-5; v_call: TRBV5-4; d_call: NA; clone_size: once; cdr3_aa: CASSRKETQYF; cdr3_nt: TGTGCCAGCAGCAGGAAAGAGACCCAGTACTTC
j_call: TRBJ2-7; v_call: TRBV5-6; d_call: TRBD2; clone_size: NA; cdr3_aa: CASSSIVAGGPFHEQYF; cdr3_nt: TGTGCCAGCAGCTCCATTGTAGCGGGAGGGCCTTTCCACGAGCAGTACTTC
j_call: TRBJ1-4; v_call: TRBV3-1/TRBV3-2; d_call: NA; clone_size: once; cdr3_aa: CASSQPGLPNEKLFF; cdr3_nt: TGTGCCAGCAGCCAACCGGGACTTCCTAATGAAAAACTGTTTTTT
j_call: TRBJ2-7; v_call: TRBV7-9; d_call: NA; clone_size: NA; cdr3_aa: CASSPGRFSYEQYF; cdr3_nt: TGTGCCAGCAGCCCAGGACGGTTCTCCTACGAGCAGTACTTC
j_call: TRBJ1-1; v_call: TRBV27; d_call: TRBD1; clone_size: NA; cdr3_aa: CASSVRTGNPEAFF; cdr3_nt: TGTGCCAGCAGTGTACGGACAGGGAATCCTGAAGCTTTCTTT
j_call: TRBJ1-6; v_call: TRBV10-3; d_call: NA; clone_size: NA; cdr3_aa: CAIRLQGGPLHF; cdr3_nt: TGTGCCATCAGACTACAGGGAGGGCCCCTCCACTTT
j_call: TRBJ1-4; v_call: TRBV18; d_call: NA; clone_size: NA; cdr3_aa: CASSPGGEKLFF; cdr3_nt: TGTGCCAGCTCACCCGGGGGTGAAAAACTGTTTTTT
j_call: TRBJ2-1; v_call: TRBV27; d_call: TRBD1; clone_size: NA; cdr3_aa: CASSPRDRVGNEQFF; cdr3_nt: TGTGCCAGCAGTCCTAGAGACAGGGTTGGCAATGAGCAGTTCTTC
j_call: TRBJ2-6; v_call: TRBV10-3; d_call: NA; clone_size: NA; cdr3_aa: CAISDLRGKSGANVLTF; cdr3_nt: TGTGCCATCAGTGACCTAAGGGGGAAGTCTGGGGCCAACGTCCTGACTTTC
j_call: TRBJ1-5; v_call: TRBV19; d_call: NA; clone_size: NA; cdr3_aa: CASSISLIGNQPQHF; cdr3_nt: TGTGCCAGTAGTATCTCCCTAATCGGGAATCAGCCCCAGCATTTT
j_call: TRBJ2-1; v_call: TRBV2; d_call: NA; clone_size: once; cdr3_aa: CASSEGSGEQFF; cdr3_nt: TGTGCCAGCAGTGAGGGGTCTGGTGAGCAGTTCTTC
j_call: TRBJ1-3; v_call: TRBV16; d_call: TRBD1; clone_size: NA; cdr3_aa: CASSQFADRGNTIYF; cdr3_nt: TGTGCCAGCAGCCAATTCGCGGACAGGGGAAACACCATATATTTT
j_call: TRBJ2-5; v_call: TRBV28; d_call: NA; clone_size: NA; cdr3_aa: CASSLPQPPKETQYF; cdr3_nt: TGTGCCAGCAGTTTACCCCAACCACCAAAAGAGACCCAGTACTTC
j_call: TRBJ1-3; v_call: TRBV24-1; d_call: NA; clone_size: NA; cdr3_aa: CATMDSSGNTIYF; cdr3_nt: TGTGCCACCATGGACAGCTCTGGAAACACCATATATTTT
j_call: TRBJ1-2; v_call: TRBV5-1; d_call: TRBD1; clone_size: NA; cdr3_aa: CASSLGTGDAGYTF; cdr3_nt: TGCGCCAGCAGCTTAGGGACAGGGGACGCTGGCTACACCTTC
j_call: TRBJ2-3; v_call: TRBV3-1/TRBV3-2; d_call: NA; clone_size: NA; cdr3_aa: CASSQDLTDTQYF; cdr3_nt: TGTGCCAGCAGCCAAGACCTCACAGATACGCAGTATTTT